These 10 T cell receptor beta chains were sequenced from one sample in a study of T cell changes during pregnancy in multiple sclerosis. Data came from immunoSEQ multiplex PCR; TCRdb stores just in-frame clones and leaves some out. The sample consists of about 46,000 clones, 75% to 95% of them appearing once. The input for sequencing was CD8+ T cells from peripheral blood mononuclear cells, taken after pregnancy. The receptors here all came from a female donor with multiple sclerosis, enrolled in a pregnancy study.

The V gene is TRBV7-2, the J gene TRBJ1-2; possible D gene TRBD1, 6 bases. The germline gives CDR1 SGHTA, CDR2 FQGNSA. The CDR3 is 16 residues long. The ends were cut back, 5 bases at V and 5 bases at J, with 21 bases in the middle. The CDR3 spells CASSLPGHNLLYGYTF. The CDR3 DNA sequence: TGTGCCAGCAGCCTACCGGGACACAACCTCCTGTATGGCTACACCTTC.

V and J are TRBV4-1 and TRBJ2-7; 9 bases map to TRBD1. CDR1 is MGHRA, CDR2 YSYEKL, per germline. V dropped 5 bases and J dropped 3; count of bases not matched to a gene: 11. The CDR3 is made up of 16 amino acids. This CDR3 reads CASSGTGTGSHYEQYF. DNA for the CDR3: TGCGCCAGCAGCGGGACCGGGACAGGGTCCCACTACGAGCAGTACTTC.

V usage is TRBV6-1 and J usage is TRBJ1-1; TRBD1 matches 7 bases. Germline V gives CDR1 MNHNS, CDR2 SASEGT. The CDR3 runs to 16 residues. The V gene end was trimmed by 0 bases and the J gene end by 2 bases; junction bases not matched to a gene: 6. The CDR3 DNA reads TGTGCCAGCAGTGAAGCGCTGACAGGGCCCAACACTGAAGCTTTCTTT. This translates into CASSEALTGPNTEAFF.

The CDR3 reads CASGITGTPYGEQFF. The DNA for the CDR3 is TGTGCCAGCGGAATTACCGGGACTCCCTACGGTGAGCAGTTCTTC. The chain recombines TRBV27 with TRBJ2-1; a possible D gene is TRBD2 (6 bases). The CDR3 consists of 15 residues. V gave up 8 bases and J gave up 9 bases, with 23 bases separating them. Germline CDR1 reads MNHEY; CDR2 reads SMNVEV (reference sequence).

This chain uses TRBV9 with TRBJ2-2; D perhaps matches TRBD2 (5 bases). The CDR3 consists of 14 residues. Trimming cost V 2 bases and J 6 bases, with 11 bases left between them. Per germline, CDR1 SGDLS and CDR2 YYNGEE. The CDR3 DNA reads as TGTGCCAGCAGCGTTCGGGGTTGGTCCGGGGAGCTGTTTTTT. This sequence encodes CASSVRGWSGELFF.

This chain links TRBV12-5 with TRBJ2-3, with TRBD1 as a possible D gene (5 bases). CDR1 is LGHNT, CDR2 FRNRAP, per germline. V was shortened by 3 bases and J by 5 bases, with 15 bases between the two germline ends. The CDR3 consists of 15 residues. CDR3 in amino acids: CASGFLAREIDTQYF. The CDR3 nucleotides read TGTGCTAGTGGTTTTTTGGCCAGGGAAATAGATACGCAGTATTTT.

The rearrangement uses TRBV7-9 and TRBJ2-7; D might be TRBD2 (6 bases). This CDR3 has 15 amino acids. Trimming removed 2 bases at V and 5 bases at J, with 16 bases between. Germline V gives CDR1 SEHNR, CDR2 FQNEAQ (reference sequence). For the CDR3, the DNA is TGTGCCAGCAGCTTAACCGGGAGCTCTGGTGACGAGCAGTACTTC. As protein: CASSLTGSSGDEQYF.

The V and J genes are TRBV19 and TRBJ2-1, with 9 positions matching TRBD2. The germline CDR1 and CDR2 sequences are LNHDA and SQIVND (reference sequence). The CDR3 contains 14 residues. V gave up 6 bases and J gave up 1 base; unmatched junction bases: 1. CDR3 amino acids: CASRTSGSYNEQFF. The CDR3 bases are TGTGCCAGTAGGACTAGCGGTTCCTACAATGAGCAGTTCTTC.

This clone was detected a few times. Distinct nucleotide sequences in the sample also encode this CDR3. The chain links TRBV27 to TRBJ1-1, with 7 positions matching TRBD1. The CDR3 is 12 residues long. V dropped 5 bases and J dropped 6; count of bases not matched to a gene: 3. CDR1 is MNHEY and CDR2 is SMNVEV in the germline V gene (reference sequence). In DNA, the CDR3 is TGTGCCAGCAGTCTTACAGGGGCTGAAGCTTTCTTT. Translating gives CASSLTGAEAFF.

The rearrangement uses TRBV6-1 and TRBJ2-7; 9 bases line up with TRBD1. CDR3 length: 13 residues. Germline CDR1 is MNHNS and CDR2 is SASEGT. Germline trimming cut 10 bases from V and 6 bases from J; bases unmatched to any gene: 10. The chain's CDR3 is CATLTGGNLEQYF. CDR3 sequence (DNA): TGTGCCACCTTGACAGGGGGTAATCTCGAGCAGTACTTC.